These T cell receptor beta chains were read from a single sample in a study of blood T cells in healthy people across ages. In TCRdb, the 5' RACE reads were re-called with MiXCR into one record per CDR3 protein. The data hold 1.5 million to 2 million distinct CDR3 sequences, with 49% observed a single time. The sample consisted of blood. The receptors were gathered from a woman in her forties in good health. Each CDR3 is given with its conserved first and last residue. Fields, in order: clone size, D gene, J gene, V gene, CDR3 DNA, CDR3 protein. D genes are given only for firm matches. Only part of the rows carry a size: once, few, many, or a class if the clone is expanded.

>few|-|TRBJ2-3|TRBV4-3
TGCGCCAGCAGCCAAGATGAGGTCACAGATACGCAGTATTTT
CASSQDEVTDTQYF
>-|-|TRBJ2-1|TRBV29-1
TGCAGCGGGGGAACGGGTTACAATGAGCAGTTCTTC
CSGGTGYNEQFF
>-|TRBD2|TRBJ2-4|TRBV12-3/TRBV12-4
TGTGCCAGCAGCCTCCTCGGCCAGCGGGGCAACATTCAGTACTTC
CASSLLGQRGNIQYF
>-|TRBD2|TRBJ2-7|TRBV5-1
TGCGCCAGCAGACCAAGCGGGGAAGCAACCTACGAGCAGTACTTC
CASRPSGEATYEQYF
>few|TRBD2|TRBJ2-3|TRBV4-1
TGCGCCAGCGTCTCTAGCGGCGATACGCAGTATTTT
CASVSSGDTQYF
>-|TRBD2|TRBJ2-5|TRBV7-2
TGTGCCAGCAGCCACTCAGCGGGGAGTGAGACCCAGTACTTC
CASSHSAGSETQYF
>-|-|TRBJ2-5|TRBV5-1
TGCGCCAGCAGCTTGGAGGGTCAGCGAGAGGAGACCCAGTACTTC
CASSLEGQREETQYF
>-|-|TRBJ2-1|TRBV9
TGTGCCAGCAGCGTAGAACAGAGTAACTACAATGAGCAGTTCTTC
CASSVEQSNYNEQFF
>-|-|TRBJ2-3|TRBV11-2
TGTGCCAGCAGCGCGGACTTCACAGATACGCAGTATTTT
CASSADFTDTQYF
>-|TRBD1|TRBJ1-2|TRBV3-1
TGTGCCAGCAGCCAGGCCGGGACAGGGGGCACCTATGGCTACACCTTC
CASSQAGTGGTYGYTF
>few|-|TRBJ2-1|TRBV7-9
TGTGCCAGCAGCCCCAGACTTTATGAGCAGTTCTTC
CASSPRLYEQFF
>few|-|TRBJ2-4|TRBV20-1
TGCAGTGCCGAACGAGCCTTAGCCAAAAACATTCAGTACTTC
CSAERALAKNIQYF
>-|TRBD1|TRBJ1-2|TRBV7-2
TGTGCCAGCACCCGGACAGGTGACATCTATGGCTACACCTTC
CASTRTGDIYGYTF
>few|TRBD2|TRBJ2-5|TRBV7-2
TGTGCCAGCAGTCGGAACCTAGCGGGGTTACAAGAGACCCAGTACTTC
CASSRNLAGLQETQYF
>-|-|TRBJ2-3|TRBV4-1
TGCGCCAGCAGCCAATTATATGGGGGGGCAGGGGATACGCAGTATTTT
CASSQLYGGAGDTQYF
>few|TRBD1|TRBJ1-1|TRBV29-1
TGCAGCGTTGCCTCCGGGACAGGGGGCACTGAAGCTTTCTTT
CSVASGTGGTEAFF
>-|-|TRBJ1-2|TRBV20-1
TGCAGTGCTATTAAAGTAGGAAACTACTATGGCTACACCTTC
CSAIKVGNYYGYTF
>-|-|TRBJ2-3|TRBV5-1
TGCGCCAGCAGTTTGGCCTCGGGGGTTGTCGCAGATACGCAGTATTTT
CASSLASGVVADTQYF
>-|TRBD1|TRBJ1-4|TRBV28
TGTGCCAGCAGAAATACAGGGGATGAAAAACTGTTTTTT
CASRNTGDEKLFF
>-|-|TRBJ2-3|TRBV4-1
TGCGCCAGCAGCCGTGACGTGGACCAGAGGGAGTACACAGATACGCAGTATTTT
CASSRDVDQREYTDTQYF
>-|-|TRBJ2-5|TRBV20-1
TGCAGTGCCGAGGCCCCTGGGCCGCAAGAGACCCAGTACTTC
CSAEAPGPQETQYF
>-|-|TRBJ1-6|TRBV5-5
TGTGCCAGCAGCTCATGGGGTTCACCCCTCCACTTT
CASSSWGSPLHF
>-|TRBD1|TRBJ1-2|TRBV6-6
TGTGCCAGCAGTTCCCAGGGGGACCATGGCTACACCTTC
CASSSQGDHGYTF
>once|TRBD2|TRBJ2-1|TRBV28
TGTGCCAGCACCCCTCTTACTAGCGGGGGCAATGAGCAGTTCTTC
CASTPLTSGGNEQFF
>-|-|TRBJ2-5|TRBV28
TGTGCCAGCAGTTTTAGCGGGACAGATATGCCCCAAGAGACCCAGTACTTC
CASSFSGTDMPQETQYF
>-|-|TRBJ1-4|TRBV25-1
TGTGCCAGCAGTGAGCCCGGGACACTGAATGAAAAACTGTTTTTT
CASSEPGTLNEKLFF
>-|-|TRBJ2-1|TRBV20-1
TGCAGTGCTAGGCGTCCGGGGGGCCTAAACAATGAGCAGTTCTTC
CSARRPGGLNNEQFF
>-|-|TRBJ2-3|TRBV9
TGTGCCAGCAGCGGGGGAGGGGGCCGGGGAACAGATACGCAGTATTTT
CASSGGGGRGTDTQYF
>-|TRBD2|TRBJ2-3|TRBV20-1
TGCAGTGCTAGACCGGGGGGATGGACAGATACGCAGTATTTT
CSARPGGWTDTQYF
>few|TRBD2|TRBJ2-3|TRBV9
TGTGCCAGCAGCGTAGGGCCCGGGGGGACTATCACAGATACGCAGTATTTT
CASSVGPGGTITDTQYF
>-|-|TRBJ1-2|TRBV7-2
TGTGCCAGCAGCTTAGACTTTGGAGGCCTAATGGGTGGCTACACCTTC
CASSLDFGGLMGGYTF
>-|-|TRBJ2-7|TRBV29-1
TGCAGCGCTGTACAGGGAAGGGGCTCCTACGAGCAGTACTTC
CSAVQGRGSYEQYF
>-|-|TRBJ2-7|TRBV12-3/TRBV12-4
TGTGCCAGCAGTCTGTGGGGACGGAACTCCTACGAGCAGTACTTC
CASSLWGRNSYEQYF
>few|-|TRBJ2-7|TRBV5-6
TGTGCCAGCAGCTTGGGTAAGGATAGGCAGTACTTC
CASSLGKDRQYF
>-|TRBD1|TRBJ1-2|TRBV5-1
TGCGCCAGCAGCATACAGGGGGCGCGGGGCTACACCTTC
CASSIQGARGYTF
>-|TRBD1|TRBJ2-5|TRBV28
TGTGCCAGCAGTTCCCTGACAGGGGGAAAAGAGACCCAGTACTTC
CASSSLTGGKETQYF
>-|-|TRBJ1-5|TRBV5-1
TGCGCCAGCAGCTTGGGTCTAGGGGGCAATCAGCCCCAGCATTTT
CASSLGLGGNQPQHF
>-|-|TRBJ1-2|TRBV12-3/TRBV12-4
TGTGCCAGCAGTTTCCGGCTGATGGGGGGCTACACCTTC
CASSFRLMGGYTF
>-|TRBD2|TRBJ2-1|TRBV27
TGTGCCACCGGACCGGGACTAACTTACAATGAGCAGTTCTTC
CATGPGLTYNEQFF
>-|-|TRBJ2-5|TRBV6-2/TRBV6-3
TGTGCCAGCAACAAAGCTCAGTTGGAGACCCAGTACTTC
CASNKAQLETQYF
>-|-|TRBJ2-2|TRBV20-1
TGCAGTGCTAGGCTCGGACTCACGGACGGCGGGGAGCTGTTTTTT
CSARLGLTDGGELFF
>few|-|TRBJ2-7|TRBV24-1
TGTGCCACCAGTGAGGGGGGCCTCGGCGAGCAGTACTTC
CATSEGGLGEQYF
>-|TRBD1|TRBJ1-2|TRBV29-1
TGCGGCGTTGAAGAAGAGACAGGGGGCGTCTTACCCTATGGCTACACCTTC
CGVEEETGGVLPYGYTF
>-|-|TRBJ2-1|TRBV25-1
TGTGCCAGCACGGACGGGCAAGAGACCCAGTTCTTC
CASTDGQETQFF
>-|-|TRBJ2-3|TRBV7-2
TGTGCCAGCAGCTTAGACCGTGGGGGGACCTCTCAGTATTTT
CASSLDRGGTSQYF
>few|-|TRBJ2-6|TRBV9
TGTGCCAGCAGCCTCCCCTCACGGGGGGCCAACGTCCTGACTTTC
CASSLPSRGANVLTF
>few|TRBD1|TRBJ1-2|TRBV29-1
TGCAGCGTTGAGGACAGGGCTTCGGGAGGTCCCTCCTATGGCTACACCTTC
CSVEDRASGGPSYGYTF